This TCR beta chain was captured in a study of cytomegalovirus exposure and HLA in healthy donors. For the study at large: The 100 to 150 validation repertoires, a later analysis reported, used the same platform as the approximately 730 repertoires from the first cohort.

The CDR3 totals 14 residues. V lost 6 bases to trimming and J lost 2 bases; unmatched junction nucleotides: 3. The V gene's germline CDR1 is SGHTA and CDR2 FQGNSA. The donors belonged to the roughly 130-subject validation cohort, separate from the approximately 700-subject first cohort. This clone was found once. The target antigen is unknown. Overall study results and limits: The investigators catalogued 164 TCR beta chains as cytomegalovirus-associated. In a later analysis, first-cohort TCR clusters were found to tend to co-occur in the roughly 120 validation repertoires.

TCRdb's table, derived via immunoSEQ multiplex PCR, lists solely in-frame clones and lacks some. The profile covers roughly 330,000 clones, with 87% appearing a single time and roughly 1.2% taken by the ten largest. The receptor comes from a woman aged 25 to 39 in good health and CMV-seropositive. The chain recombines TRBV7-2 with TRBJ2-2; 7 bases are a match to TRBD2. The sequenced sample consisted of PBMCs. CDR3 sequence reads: CASSIAGNTGELFF. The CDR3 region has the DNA TGTGCCAGCAGTATAGCGGGTAACACCGGGGAGCTGTTTTTT.